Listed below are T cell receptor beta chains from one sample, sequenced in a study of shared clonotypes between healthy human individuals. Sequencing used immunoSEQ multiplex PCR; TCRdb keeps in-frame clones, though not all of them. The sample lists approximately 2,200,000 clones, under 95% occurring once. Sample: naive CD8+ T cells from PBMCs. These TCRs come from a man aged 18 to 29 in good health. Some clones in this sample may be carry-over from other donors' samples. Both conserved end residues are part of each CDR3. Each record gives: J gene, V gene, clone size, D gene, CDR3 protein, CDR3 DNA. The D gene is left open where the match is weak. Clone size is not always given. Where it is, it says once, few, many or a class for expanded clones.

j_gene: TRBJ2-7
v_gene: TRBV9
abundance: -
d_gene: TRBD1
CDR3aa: CASSVAGTGRNEQYF
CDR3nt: TGTGCCAGCAGCGTGGCCGGGACAGGGCGAAACGAGCAGTACTTC

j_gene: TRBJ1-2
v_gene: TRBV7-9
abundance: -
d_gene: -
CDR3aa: CASSLAQISYGYTF
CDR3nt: TGTGCCAGCAGCTTAGCTCAGATAAGCTATGGCTACACCTTC

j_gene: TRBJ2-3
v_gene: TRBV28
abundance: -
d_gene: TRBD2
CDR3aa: CASSALRTSGAPTDTQYF
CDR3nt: TGTGCCAGCAGTGCCCTACGGACTAGCGGGGCTCCCACAGATACGCAGTATTTT

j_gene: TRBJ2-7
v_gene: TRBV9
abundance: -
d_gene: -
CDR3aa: CASSVVPGSYEQYF
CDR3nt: TGTGCCAGCAGCGTAGTACCGGGGTCCTACGAGCAGTACTTC

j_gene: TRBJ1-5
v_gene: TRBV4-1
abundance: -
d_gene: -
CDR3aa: CASSQGLDRLGHNQPQHF
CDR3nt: TGCGCCAGCAGCCAAGGGCTGGATAGGTTGGGGCACAATCAGCCCCAGCATTTT

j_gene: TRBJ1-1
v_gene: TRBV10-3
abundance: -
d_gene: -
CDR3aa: CAMKDANTEAFF
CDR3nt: TGTGCCATGAAGGACGCGAACACTGAAGCTTTCTTT

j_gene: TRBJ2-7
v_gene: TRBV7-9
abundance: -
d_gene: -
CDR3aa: CASSLVRETGEQYF
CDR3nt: TGTGCCAGCAGCTTAGTACGGGAGACGGGCGAGCAGTACTTC

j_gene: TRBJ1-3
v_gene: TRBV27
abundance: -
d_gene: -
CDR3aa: CASSLGGSGNTIYF
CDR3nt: TGTGCCAGCAGTTTGGGTGGCTCTGGAAACACCATATATTTT

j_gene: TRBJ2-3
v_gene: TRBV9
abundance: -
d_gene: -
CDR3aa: CASSYQGRGTDTQYF
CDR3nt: TGTGCCAGCAGCTACCAAGGACGTGGCACAGATACGCAGTATTTT

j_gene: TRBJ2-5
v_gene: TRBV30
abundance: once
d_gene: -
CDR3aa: CAWSRQPSWETQYF
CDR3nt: TGTGCCTGGAGTAGACAGCCCAGTTGGGAGACCCAGTACTTC